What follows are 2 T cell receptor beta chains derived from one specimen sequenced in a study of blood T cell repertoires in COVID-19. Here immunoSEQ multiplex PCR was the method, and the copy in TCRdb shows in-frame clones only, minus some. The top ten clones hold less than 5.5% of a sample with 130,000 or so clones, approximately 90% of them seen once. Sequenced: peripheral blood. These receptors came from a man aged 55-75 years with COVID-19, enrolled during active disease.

CDR3 DNA: TGTGCCAGCAGTTTCTCCAGGGAGGGACAGTACTTC. This translates into CASSFSREGQYF. The gene calls are TRBV28 and TRBJ2-7; TRBD2 aligns across 7 bases. The CDR3 is 12 amino acids. Germline V gene sequence: CDR1 MDHEN, CDR2 SYDVKM. V gave up 3 bases and J gave up 10 bases; unmatched junction bases: 6.

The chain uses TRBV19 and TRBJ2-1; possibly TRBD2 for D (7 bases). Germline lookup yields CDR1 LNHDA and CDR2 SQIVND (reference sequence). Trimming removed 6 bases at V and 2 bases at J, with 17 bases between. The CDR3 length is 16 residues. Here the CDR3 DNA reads TGTGCCAGTAGGACCATGGAGGGGGGGCCCTACAATGAGCAGTTCTTC. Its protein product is CASRTMEGGPYNEQFF.